This TCR beta chain came from a study of T-cell reconstitution after alpha-beta-depleted transplantation in children. Whole-study findings and limits: Several hundred graft clones that had expanded were reportedly the source of alpha-beta T cells about two months after transplant.

Germline V gene sequence: CDR1 ENHRY, CDR2 SYGVKD. After removal of 0 bases from V and 2 bases from J, the junction contained 0 bases not matched to a gene. The CDR3 totals 16 residues. Preparation of the TCRbeta library used unique molecular identifiers. TCRdb re-derived calls from the PCR reads in MiXCR, one entry per CDR3 protein. Of approximately 800,000 distinct CDR3 sequences listed, 16% were seen once; the top ten hold approximately 4.5%. This clonotype turned up a few times. What it binds is unknown. This clonotype originated in a male patient younger than 18 who had a stem cell transplant for acute lymphoblastic leukemia, so the T cells may come from the graft donor. The specimen comprised PBMCs, mostly from graft donor cells, sampled 360 days after TCRalphabeta/CD19-depleted stem cell transplant. The V call is TRBV10-3, the J call TRBJ2-1, with 11 bases lining up with TRBD2. The CDR3 region is CAISESTSGAYNEQFF. The CDR3 bases are TGTGCCATCAGTGAGTCGACTAGCGGGGCCTACAATGAGCAGTTCTTC.